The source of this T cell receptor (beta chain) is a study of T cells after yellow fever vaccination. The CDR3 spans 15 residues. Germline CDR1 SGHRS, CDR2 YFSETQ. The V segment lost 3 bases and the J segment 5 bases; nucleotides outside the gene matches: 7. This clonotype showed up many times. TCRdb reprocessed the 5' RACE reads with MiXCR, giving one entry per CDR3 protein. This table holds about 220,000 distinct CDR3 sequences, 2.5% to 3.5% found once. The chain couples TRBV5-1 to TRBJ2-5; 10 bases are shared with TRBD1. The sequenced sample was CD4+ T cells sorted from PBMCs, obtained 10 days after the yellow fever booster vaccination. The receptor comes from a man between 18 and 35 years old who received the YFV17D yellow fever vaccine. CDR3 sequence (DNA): TGCGCCAGCAGCTGGATGACAGGGGGCGGTGAGACCCAGTACTTC. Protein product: CASSWMTGGGETQYF.